The 23 T cell receptor beta chains given below trace back to one sample, sequenced in a study of blood T cell repertoires in COVID-19. Some clones are missing from TCRdb's copy, which holds only in-frame ones; the method was immunoSEQ multiplex PCR. The data contain 130,000 or so clones, around 88% of them singletons. The sample comprised peripheral blood. The source is a woman in her fifties or sixties who had recovered from COVID-19.

A single count supports this clone. The V and J genes are TRBV10-1 and TRBJ2-5; the match to TRBD1 covers 8 bases. Germline trimming cut 5 bases from V and 7 bases from J; bases unmatched to any gene: 9. The germline V gene encodes CDR1 WNHNN and CDR2 SYGVQD (reference sequence). CDR3 length: 14 amino acids. The CDR3 region is CASSTGTGTGTQYF. CDR3 in DNA: TGCGCCAGCAGTACTGGGACAGGCACGGGGACCCAGTACTTC.

The V gene is TRBV29-1, the J gene TRBJ2-7; no firm D call. The CDR3 spans 12 residues. Germline lookup yields CDR1 SQVTM and CDR2 ANQGSEA. Deletions cut 5 bases from V and 2 bases from J, with 10 bases between. The CDR3 sequence: CSVITTTYEQYF. Here the CDR3 DNA reads TGCAGCGTTATAACGACAACCTACGAGCAGTACTTC.

In its sample, this clone was seen once. The rearrangement uses TRBV2 and TRBJ1-1; weak D call: TRBD1 (6 bases). V was shortened by 5 bases and J by 4 bases, with 17 bases between the two germline ends. The CDR3 has 15 residues. The germline gives CDR1 SNHLY, CDR2 FYNNEI. In DNA, the CDR3 is TGTGCCAGCAGTTACTGGACAGTCACAGTCACTGAAGCTTTCTTT. It translates to CASSYWTVTVTEAFF.

The chain combines TRBV29-1 with TRBJ2-3, with TRBD2 identical over 8 bases. This CDR3 has 14 residues. Germline values: CDR1 SQVTM, CDR2 ANQGSEA. The J segment lost 2 bases and the V segment lost 5 bases, leaving 6 bases of the junction unmatched. Here the CDR3 reads CSVRGTRLTDTQYF. The CDR3, as DNA: TGCAGCGTTAGAGGGACTAGGCTCACAGATACGCAGTATTTT.

This sequence joins TRBV5-5 and TRBJ1-5; D perhaps matches TRBD1 (6 bases). V was trimmed by 0 bases and J by 0 bases, leaving 10 bases between them. This CDR3 is built from 16 residues. CDR1 and CDR2 from the germline V gene are SGHKS and YYEKEE (reference sequence). The CDR3 reads CASSLEGGPSNQPQHF. The DNA for the CDR3 is TGTGCCAGCAGCTTGGAGGGGGGGCCTAGCAATCAGCCCCAGCATTTT.

This clone has only one observation. The chain uses TRBV9 and TRBJ1-6; D uncertain. The CDR3 runs 12 residues. CDR1 and CDR2 (germline): SGDLS, YYNGEE. V was clipped by 7 bases and J by 9 bases, with 11 bases between them. CDR3 protein: CASGAWSSPLHF. In DNA, the CDR3 is TGTGCCAGCGGTGCATGGAGTTCACCCCTCCACTTT.

This rearrangement joins TRBV9 to TRBJ2-1; 7 positions match TRBD2. CDR3 length equals 16 residues. Germline CDR1 is SGDLS and CDR2 is YYNGEE. V lost 0 bases to trimming and J lost 3 bases; unmatched junction nucleotides: 6. CDR3 loop: CASSVAPRGGYNEQFF. The CDR3 DNA sequence: TGTGCCAGCAGCGTAGCTCCCCGCGGGGGCTACAATGAGCAGTTCTTC.

V is TRBV28 and J is TRBJ2-3; 8 bases match TRBD2. The CDR3 runs 15 residues. Trimming cost V 7 bases and J 1 base; bases outside gene matches: 7. The germline gives CDR1 MDHEN, CDR2 SYDVKM. Here the CDR3 DNA reads TGTGCCAGCACCCTAGGCGGGGGGCGCACAGATACGCAGTATTTT. Protein product: CASTLGGGRTDTQYF.

This clone was seen more than once but under ten times. The rearrangement links TRBV4-3 to TRBJ1-1; D possibly corresponds to TRBD1 (5 bases). V was shortened by 0 bases and J by 7 bases, with 18 bases between the two germline ends. The CDR3 totals 16 residues. From germline, CDR1 is LGHNA and CDR2 YSLEER. In nucleotides, the CDR3 is TGCGCCAGCAGCCAAGATTGGGCAGGGAAGGTGGTTGAAGCTTTCTTT. This encodes CASSQDWAGKVVEAFF.

As to this clone: The junction departs from germline at one end; a sequencing error may be responsible. The rearrangement links TRBV24-1 to TRBJ1-2, with 10 bases matching TRBD1. Germline values: CDR1 KGHDR, CDR2 SFDVKD. CDR3 size: 15 residues. The CDR3 region is CATSDPGQGNSGYTF. CDR3 DNA: TGTGCCACCAGTGACCCGGGACAGGGGAACTCTGGCTACACCTTC.

The rearrangement joins TRBV7-6 to TRBJ1-2, with 8 bases aligning to TRBD1. The CDR3 length is 15 residues. V lost 2 bases to trimming and J lost 7 bases; unmatched junction nucleotides: 9. Per the germline V gene, CDR1 is SGHVS and CDR2 is FNYEAQ. The CDR3 nucleotides read TGTGCCAGCAGCTTAATCCTCCGACAGGGGACTGGCTACACCTTC. Its protein product is CASSLILRQGTGYTF.

This chain connects TRBV6-6 to TRBJ2-5; 11 bases line up with TRBD2. The CDR3 has 16 amino acids. The junction had 8 bases not matched to a gene; V was cut back by 6 bases and J by 2 bases. Germline V gene data show CDR1 as MNHNY and CDR2 as SVGAGI (reference sequence). The CDR3 DNA sequence: TGTGCCAGCAGCCAAACTAGCGGGGGAGTACAAGAGACCCAGTACTTC. This encodes CASSQTSGGVQETQYF.

The V and J genes are TRBV15 and TRBJ1-1; 8 nucleotides align to TRBD1. CDR1 and CDR2 (germline): LNHNV, YYDKDF (reference sequence). The CDR3 totals 14 residues. Germline trimming cut 4 bases from V and 7 bases from J; bases unmatched to any gene: 8. The CDR3: CATSNGQGEGEAFF. The CDR3 region has the DNA TGTGCCACCAGCAACGGACAGGGTGAGGGTGAAGCTTTCTTT.

This clone was seen once. The chain employs TRBV7-2 and TRBJ2-3; 8 bases match TRBD1. The CDR3 has 14 amino acids. With 3 bases clipped from V and 6 bases from J, the junction kept 5 bases outside the gene matches. The germline V gene encodes CDR1 SGHTA and CDR2 FQGNSA. This CDR3 is CASSLGQGADTQYF. The CDR3 region has the DNA TGTGCCAGCAGCTTGGGGCAGGGGGCGGATACGCAGTATTTT.

This clone was seen a few times. The rearrangement joins TRBV19 to TRBJ2-7; D perhaps matches TRBD2 (5 bases). Trimming removed 10 bases from V and 3 bases from J, with 16 bases in between. The CDR3 contains 13 residues. Germline-derived CDR1 and CDR2 are LNHDA and SQIVND (reference sequence). The CDR3 spells CATGGVVGYEQYF. CDR3 DNA sequence: TGTGCCACCGGAGGAGTTGTAGGCTACGAGCAGTACTTC.

The genes are TRBV5-1 and TRBJ2-5; perhaps TRBD1 as D (5 bases). V lost 0 bases to trimming and J lost 2 bases, with 11 bases between them. The CDR3 totals 15 residues. Germline V lookup: CDR1 SGHRS, CDR2 YFSETQ. CDR3 nucleotides: TGCGCCAGCAGCTTGGAGGGGTCTGGGCAAGAGACCCAGTACTTC. It specifies CASSLEGSGQETQYF.

This chain joins TRBV4-3 and TRBJ1-1; D is perhaps TRBD1 (6 bases). The V and J ends lost 3 bases and 4 bases respectively, with 12 bases between them. The CDR3 runs to 14 residues. CDR1 and CDR2 (germline): LGHNA, YSLEER. The chain's CDR3 is CASSQTGSGTEAFF. The CDR3 bases are TGCGCCAGCAGCCAGACAGGTAGTGGCACTGAAGCTTTCTTT.

This sequence joins TRBV5-6 and TRBJ2-1, with TRBD2 identical over 9 bases. The CDR3 loop spans 14 amino acids. Germline-derived CDR1 and CDR2 are SGHDT and YYEEEE. Trimming at V came to 4 bases and at J to 6 bases, leaving 5 bases not matched to a gene. CDR3 in amino acids: CASSGLARGNEQFF. The CDR3 coding sequence is TGTGCCAGCAGCGGACTAGCGCGGGGCAATGAGCAGTTCTTC. The full variable domain, its missing parts supplied by reference TRBV5-6 and TRBJ2-1, is DAGVTQSPTHLIKTRGQQVTLRCSPKSGHDTVSWYQQALGQGPQFIFQYYEEEERQRGNFPDRFSGHQFPNYSSELNVNALLLGDSALYLCASSGLARGNEQFFGPGTRLTVL.

Written as DNA, the CDR3 is TGTGCCAGCAGCTTGGAAGGGGGATCGGGCGTGTACTTC. This gives the protein CASSLEGGSGVYF. The V gene is TRBV5-8, the J gene TRBJ2-7; tentative D call: TRBD1 (6 bases). The CDR3 is 13 amino acids. The V gene lost 0 bases and the J gene lost 12 bases, with 16 bases spanning the gap. Germline V CDR1 and CDR2: SGHTS, YDEGEE.

This clone was counted once. CDR3 in DNA: TGTGCCAGCAGTGAAACAGGCGGGGGGGGCCGGGTGAATGAGCAGTTCTTC. This gives the protein CASSETGGGGRVNEQFF. The chain employs TRBV6-1 and TRBJ2-1; 9 bases are shared with TRBD2. V lost 2 bases, J lost 7 bases, and 12 bases stayed unmatched. The germline V gene encodes CDR1 MNHNS and CDR2 SASEGT. This CDR3 region has 17 residues.

In this sample, this clone turned up once. CDR3 amino acids: CASSLSASGGAYEQYF. The CDR3 DNA reads as TGTGCCAGCAGCTTAAGTGCTAGCGGGGGGGCCTACGAGCAGTACTTC. The genes are TRBV7-3 and TRBJ2-7; 12 bases are a match to TRBD2. The V and J ends lost 1 base and 2 bases, in that order; junction bases with no gene match: 3. Germline CDR1 SGHTA, CDR2 FQGTGA. The CDR3 has 16 residues.

V is TRBV10-3 and J is TRBJ2-2, with D tentatively TRBD1 (5 bases). Trimming removed 2 bases at V and 0 bases at J, with 10 bases between. The CDR3 loop spans 16 amino acids. Germline-derived CDR1 and CDR2 are ENHRY and SYGVKD. The CDR3: CAISEPDSPNTGELFF. As DNA, the CDR3 is TGTGCCATCAGTGAGCCCGACAGTCCGAACACCGGGGAGCTGTTTTTT.

The DNA for the CDR3 is TGCGCCAGCAGCCTAGTGAGGGGGACTAGCGGGGACCTATACGAGCAGTACTTC. It is translated as CASSLVRGTSGDLYEQYF. The V gene is TRBV10-1, the J gene TRBJ2-7; 13 bases are a match to TRBD2. CDR1 is WNHNN, CDR2 SYGVQD, per germline (reference sequence). V was clipped by 6 bases and J by 4 bases; unmatched bases: 15. The CDR3 has 18 amino acids.